Shown below are 26 T cell receptor beta chains from a single sample sequenced in a study of neurological immune-mediated disorders (dated 2019 in TCRdb). The library was prepared using 5' RACE. Sequencing used an Illumina HiSeq 2500. TCRdb redid the processing of the public reads, applying fastp at Q25 and MiXCR, and retained in-frame beta chains. Identical CDR3 proteins give one entry, which carries the most common genes and DNA. This sample lists about 36,000 distinct CDR3 sequences; around a tenth were detected once. The top ten constitute around 7% of the sample. Sequenced input: PBMCs. All receptors derive from a woman in her twenties or thirties with HTLV-1-associated myelopathy (HAM/TSP).

The genes are TRBV30 and TRBJ2-1; the D gene is possibly TRBD2 (5 bases). Germline assignment: CDR1 GTSNPN and CDR2 SVGIG (reference sequence). The CDR3 runs 11 residues. V was pared by 1 base and J by 10 bases, with 8 bases between. The CDR3 bases are TGTGCCTGGAGTGCCGGCGGGGAGCAGTTCTTC. The encoded protein is CAWSAGGEQFF.

In its sample, this clonotype was seen once. The chain is built from TRBV2 and TRBJ2-2, with D tentatively TRBD1 (5 bases). V was clipped by 5 bases and J by 0 bases, with 13 bases between them. Germline CDR1 and CDR2: SNHLY and FYNNEI. This CDR3 spans 16 amino acids. CDR3 sequence: CASSRQTASNTGELFF. CDR3 bases: TGTGCCAGCAGTAGACAGACAGCGTCGAACACCGGGGAGCTGTTTTTT.

The J gene is TRBJ2-1, the V gene TRBV5-1, with D unresolved. Germline assignment: CDR1 SGHRS and CDR2 YFSETQ. The V end lost 1 base, the J end lost 9 bases, and 11 bases lay between the germline ends. This CDR3 spans 13 amino acids. CDR3 protein: CASSLLEVSEQFF. In DNA form, the CDR3 reads TGCGCCAGCAGCTTGTTAGAGGTTTCTGAGCAGTTCTTC.

This clonotype came up many times. The rearrangement joins TRBV6-1 to TRBJ2-7, with a tentative D call TRBD1 (5 bases). Looked up from germline, CDR1 is MNHNS and CDR2 is SASEGT. With 9 bases removed from V and 0 bases from J, the gap between germline ends came to 9 bases. This CDR3 region has 12 residues. The CDR3 DNA follows: TGTGCCAGTAGACAGAGCTCCTACGAGCAGTACTTC. This codes for CASRQSSYEQYF.

This clonotype appeared many times. The chain is built from TRBV5-1 and TRBJ1-2, with D unclear. The CDR3 runs to 12 residues. CDR1 is SGHRS and CDR2 is YFSETQ in the germline V gene. The ends were cut back, 0 bases at V and 8 bases at J, with 8 bases in the middle. CDR3 sequence: CASSLGGRGYTF. The CDR3, as DNA: TGCGCCAGCAGCTTGGGGGGTCGAGGCTACACCTTC.

The chain uses TRBV6-5 and TRBJ1-1, with 9 positions matching TRBD1. This CDR3 contains 14 residues. From germline, CDR1 is MNHEY and CDR2 SVGAGI. Losses at the gene ends were 6 bases for V and 1 base for J; bases not matched to a gene: 3. The CDR3 region is CASRQGAPNTEAFF. DNA of the CDR3: TGTGCCAGCAGACAGGGGGCCCCGAACACTGAAGCTTTCTTT.

The sample holds many counts of this clonotype. This chain links TRBV21-1 with TRBJ1-3; the table's D call, TRBD1, was not checked against the DNA. TRBV21-1 is a listed pseudogene. The CDR3 contains 15 residues. The CDR3 loop reads CASSKGRDSGNTIYF. Written as DNA, the CDR3 is TGTGCCAGCAGCAAAGGACGGGACTCTGGAAACACCATATATTTT.

This clonotype was observed at least ten times. The J gene is TRBJ2-7, the V gene TRBV9, with 13 positions matching TRBD2. V lost 4 bases to trimming and J lost 0 bases; unmatched junction nucleotides: 7. CDR1 SGDLS and CDR2 YYNGEE come from the germline V gene. There are 17 residues in the CDR3. This CDR3 is CASSRGGTSGASYEQYF. For the CDR3, the DNA is TGTGCCAGCAGCCGGGGGGGGACTAGCGGGGCCTCCTACGAGCAGTACTTC.

This clonotype was observed many times. This CDR3 reads CARGQGGLTEAFF. The DNA of the CDR3 is TGTGCCAGGGGACAGGGAGGTCTTACTGAAGCTTTCTTT. The chain has TRBV3-1 and TRBJ1-1; 9 positions agree with TRBD1. In germline, CDR1 is LGHDT, CDR2 YNNKEL (reference sequence). The J segment lost 5 bases and the V segment lost 9 bases, leaving 7 bases of the junction unmatched. This CDR3 contains 13 residues.

This clonotype appeared many times. The chain uses TRBV2 and TRBJ1-4; perhaps TRBD1 as D (5 bases). The CDR3 is 13 residues long. V shed 6 bases and J shed 5 bases, with 10 bases lying between them. Germline values: CDR1 SNHLY, CDR2 FYNNEI. DNA for the CDR3: TGTGCCAGCAGAACCGGGGGGAATGAAAAACTGTTTTTT. Translated, it gives CASRTGGNEKLFF.

This clonotype was seen ten or more times. The rearrangement uses TRBV20-1 and TRBJ1-1; D is unresolved. V lost 1 base to trimming and J lost 1 base, with 4 bases between them. CDR3 size: 12 residues. The germline V gene encodes CDR1 DFQATT and CDR2 SNEGSKA (reference sequence). CDR3 bases: TGCAGTGCTAGAGCAGGGAACACTGAAGCTTTCTTT. Amino acids: CSARAGNTEAFF.

This clonotype was counted many times. The chain uses TRBV20-1 and TRBJ1-4; D is possibly TRBD1 (5 bases). There are 18 residues in the CDR3. V was pared by 0 bases and J by 0 bases, with 17 bases between. Germline CDR1 and CDR2: DFQATT and SNEGSKA (reference sequence). The CDR3: CSAREGTRTSATNEKLFF. The CDR3 bases are TGCAGTGCTAGAGAAGGGACCCGCACCTCCGCAACTAATGAAAAACTGTTTTTT.

This clonotype was found many times. The chain combines TRBV11-2 with TRBJ1-1, with TRBD1 as a possible D gene (5 bases). V lost 4 bases and J 0 bases, leaving 12 bases between the germline ends. This CDR3 spans 15 amino acids. Germline CDR1 and CDR2: SGHAT and FQNNGV. Here the CDR3 reads CASSSARGVNTEAFF. CDR3 DNA: TGTGCCAGCAGCTCTGCTCGGGGGGTGAACACTGAAGCTTTCTTT.

This clonotype was seen many times. The rearrangement links TRBV18 to TRBJ1-3, with D uncertain. The CDR3 totals 15 residues. Trimming pared 4 bases from V and 2 bases from J, leaving 12 bases between. CDR1 and CDR2 from the germline V gene are KGHSH and LQKENI. The CDR3 protein is CASSRLAEPGNTIYF. The CDR3 DNA sequence: TGTGCCAGCTCACGTTTAGCCGAACCTGGAAACACCATATATTTT.

This clonotype appeared many times. The V gene is TRBV20-1, the J gene TRBJ1-2; D perhaps matches TRBD1 (6 bases). Between the trimmed V and J ends, which lost 0 bases and 3 bases, there was a span of 14 bases. This CDR3 has 15 residues. The germline V gene has CDR1 DFQATT and CDR2 SNEGSKA (reference sequence). This CDR3 reads CSARDRKGGDYGYTF. The CDR3 nucleotides are TGCAGTGCTAGAGATCGGAAAGGGGGGGACTATGGCTACACCTTC.

This clonotype is categorized as medium-sized. The V gene is TRBV5-1, the J gene TRBJ2-1; 9 nucleotides line up with TRBD2. V shed 5 bases and J 0 bases; nucleotides not matched to a gene: 12. The CDR3 sequence is 18 residues long. CDR1 SGHRS and CDR2 YFSETQ come from the germline V gene. The CDR3 nucleotides read TGCGCCAGCAGGTCGAGGGGCGGGGGGGGCAGCTCCTACAATGAGCAGTTCTTC. This translates into CASRSRGGGGSSYNEQFF.

This clonotype was seen many times. The chain joins TRBV27 to TRBJ1-6, with a weak D call TRBD1 (6 bases). Trimming took 6 bases from V and 7 from J, leaving 10 bases between them. CDR1 MNHEY and CDR2 SMNVEV come from the germline V gene (reference sequence). The CDR3 loop spans 13 amino acids. Written as DNA, the CDR3 is TGTGCCAGCAGACAGGGTGGGAATTCACCCCTCCACTTT. It is translated as CASRQGGNSPLHF.

In its sample, this clonotype was seen many times. J is TRBJ2-2 and V is TRBV12-3 or TRBV12-4; 7 bases line up with TRBD2. The junction had 5 bases not matched to a gene; V was cut back by 1 base and J by 3 bases. CDR3 length: 16 residues. CDR3 region: CASSLGLADHTGELFF. CDR3 DNA sequence: TGTGCCAGCAGTTTAGGCCTAGCGGATCACACCGGGGAGCTGTTTTTT.

This clonotype was counted at least ten times. The genes are TRBV20-1 and TRBJ1-5; 11 nucleotides agree with TRBD1. The germline gives CDR1 DFQATT, CDR2 SNEGSKA (reference sequence). V shed 4 bases and J 6 bases; nucleotides not matched to a gene: 8. This CDR3 has 15 residues. CDR3 protein: CSANSDRGRAQPQHF. The CDR3 DNA reads TGCAGTGCTAATTCGGACAGGGGGCGCGCTCAGCCCCAGCATTTT.

This clonotype was counted ten times or more. The genes are TRBV14 and TRBJ1-1; 8 bases align to TRBD1. The CDR3 is 14 residues long. The V and J ends lost 7 bases and 2 bases, in that order; junction bases with no gene match: 6. Germline V gives CDR1 SGHDN, CDR2 FVKESK. CDR3 sequence reads: CASTPGGPNTEAFF. In DNA form, the CDR3 reads TGTGCCAGCACCCCAGGGGGCCCTAACACTGAAGCTTTCTTT.

At least ten counts were recorded for this clonotype. The V gene is TRBV4-1, the J gene TRBJ1-3; weak D call: TRBD1 (5 bases). The CDR3 is made up of 16 amino acids. V gave up 2 bases and J gave up 7 bases, with 18 bases separating them. In germline, CDR1 is MGHRA, CDR2 YSYEKL. Written as DNA, the CDR3 is TGCGCCAGCAGCCAACTCCTCGGGGGAGTTCGGAACACCATATATTTT. It is translated as CASSQLLGGVRNTIYF.

This clonotype was recorded many times. This chain connects TRBV12-3 or TRBV12-4 to TRBJ1-1; no firm D call. The CDR3 is made up of 13 amino acids. V was trimmed by 6 bases and J by 4 bases, leaving 12 bases between them. The CDR3 here is CASRTGVVTEAFF. Here the CDR3 DNA reads TGTGCCAGCAGAACCGGGGTGGTCACTGAAGCTTTCTTT.

This clonotype was seen ten or more times. The rearrangement links TRBV20-1 to TRBJ1-2, with D unresolved. Trimming removed 4 bases at V and 8 bases at J, with 11 bases between. This CDR3 has 11 amino acids. CDR1 is DFQATT and CDR2 is SNEGSKA in the germline V gene (reference sequence). The CDR3 loop is CSAKAGNGYTF. Here the CDR3 DNA reads TGCAGTGCTAAGGCGGGGAACGGCTACACCTTC.

This clonotype was picked up many times. CDR3 amino acids: CSARGPTETQYF. CDR3 DNA sequence: TGCAGTGCTAGGGGACCCACAGAGACCCAGTACTTC. This chain connects TRBV20-1 to TRBJ2-5, with D perhaps assigned TRBD1 or TRBD2 (5 bases each). CDR3 length equals 12 residues. Looked up from germline, CDR1 is DFQATT and CDR2 is SNEGSKA (reference sequence). V lost 3 bases and J lost 4, with 9 bases in between.

This clonotype was picked up many times. This chain uses TRBV5-1 with TRBJ1-4, with D hard to call. In germline, CDR1 is SGHRS, CDR2 YFSETQ. The V end lost 1 base, the J end lost 6 bases, and 10 bases lay between the germline ends. The CDR3 spans 14 residues. CDR3: CASSLIGGDEKLFF. CDR3 bases: TGCGCCAGCAGCTTGATCGGCGGTGATGAAAAACTGTTTTTT.

The chain carries TRBV12-3 or TRBV12-4 and TRBJ2-7; 11 nucleotides align to TRBD1. With V trimmed by 8 bases and J by 6 bases, 6 bases remained unmatched. The CDR3 extends over 13 amino acids. CDR3 DNA sequence: TGTGCCAGCGAGGACAGGGGGCGGGGCGAGCAGTACTTC. Translation: CASEDRGRGEQYF.